The 19 T cell receptor beta chains given below trace back to one sample, sequenced in a study of Ad26.COV2.S vaccination and SARS-CoV-2 variants. The protocol was immunoSEQ multiplex PCR, while the TCRdb copy is restricted to in-frame clones and leaves out a portion. Of 320,000 or so clones in the sample, about 90% are singletons; the top ten hold about 5%. Treatment defined: 15 to 20 received Ad26.COV2.S at low or high dose, single or two shots; about 5 received placebo; per-sample allocation not given. Vaccine and placebo recipients were sampled on day 63 after the first injection. The source material was peripheral blood, sampled in a trial of Ad26.COV2.S vaccine versus placebo. These receptors were taken from a person between 18 and 60 years old who received the Ad26.COV2.S COVID-19 vaccine or a placebo.

The chain couples TRBV5-6 to TRBJ1-5; D unresolved. The CDR3 spans 14 residues. The V end was cut by 0 bases, the J end by 2 bases, with 6 bases between. Germline V gene data show CDR1 as SGHDT and CDR2 as YYEEEE. CDR3 loop: CASSLDRGNQPQHF. The CDR3 DNA reads as TGTGCCAGCAGCTTGGATCGAGGCAATCAGCCCCAGCATTTT.

The chain has TRBV5-1 and TRBJ2-5; D may be TRBD2 (6 bases). V was trimmed by 4 bases and J by 3 bases, leaving 13 bases between them. This CDR3 comprises 14 residues. The germline CDR1 and CDR2 sequences are SGHRS and YFSETQ. The CDR3 reads CASSLWDFEETQYF. CDR3 nucleotide sequence: TGCGCCAGCAGCCTATGGGACTTTGAAGAGACCCAGTACTTC.

The gene calls are TRBV28 and TRBJ2-5; 10 bases map to TRBD2. V shed 3 bases and J 3 bases; nucleotides not matched to a gene: 4. Per the germline V gene, CDR1 is MDHEN and CDR2 is SYDVKM. This CDR3 has 15 residues. The CDR3 sequence: CASSFIAGGEETQYF. CDR3 bases: TGTGCCAGCAGTTTTATAGCGGGAGGAGAAGAGACCCAGTACTTC.

J is TRBJ2-4 and V is TRBV7-2, with a weak D call TRBD2 (6 bases). V dropped 5 bases and J dropped 2 bases, with 16 bases sitting between them. Germline loops: CDR1 SGHTA, CDR2 FQGNSA. The length of the CDR3 is 16 residues. The CDR3 region is CASSAEAGRTKNIQYF. As DNA, the CDR3 is TGTGCCAGCAGCGCAGAAGCAGGGAGGACCAAAAACATTCAGTACTTC.

The table lists this clone with a count of one. J is TRBJ2-3 and V is TRBV19, with 9 nucleotides matching TRBD2. Germline V CDR1 and CDR2: LNHDA, SQIVND (reference sequence). V shed 1 base and J 2 bases; nucleotides not matched to a gene: 4. There are 16 residues in the CDR3. CDR3 region: CASSIGTSVNTDTQYF. DNA of the CDR3: TGTGCCAGTAGTATAGGGACTAGCGTAAACACAGATACGCAGTATTTT.

The chain joins TRBV5-4 to TRBJ2-7, with D perhaps matching TRBD1 or TRBD2 (5 bases each). The CDR3 is 15 residues long. The germline CDR1 and CDR2 sequences are SGHNT and YYREEE (reference sequence). V lost 3 bases, J lost 1 base, and 14 bases lay in between. CDR3 loop: CASSSRDLGSYEQYV. DNA of the CDR3: TGTGCCAGCAGCTCCCGGGACCTAGGATCCTACGAGCAGTACGTC.

The CDR3 DNA reads TGTGCCAGCAGCTTATTTGGTACGGACTACGAGCAGTACGTC. Protein sequence: CASSLFGTDYEQYV. The chain couples TRBV7-9 to TRBJ2-7, with D uncertain. Germline CDR1 is SEHNR and CDR2 is FQNEAQ (reference sequence). This CDR3 spans 14 amino acids. The V gene lost 2 bases and the J gene lost 3 bases, with 11 bases spanning the gap.

V usage is TRBV30 and J usage is TRBJ1-3; D uncertain. Looked up from germline, CDR1 is GTSNPN and CDR2 is SVGIG (reference sequence). The length of the CDR3 is 12 residues. The ends were cut back, 3 bases at V and 0 bases at J, with 3 bases in the middle. CDR3 residues: CAWRFSGNTIYF. The CDR3, as DNA: TGTGCCTGGAGATTCTCTGGAAACACCATATATTTT. Filled out from reference TRBV30 and TRBJ1-3, the complete variable domain reads SQTIHQWPATLVQPVGSPLSLECTVEGTSNPNLYWYRQAAGRGLQLLFYSVGIGQISSEVPQNLSASRPQDRQFILSSKKLLLSDSGFYLCAWRFSGNTIYFGEGSWLTVV.

This clone has just a few counts. This rearrangement joins TRBV5-1 to TRBJ1-6, with 8 bases fitting TRBD1. The CDR3 extends over 15 amino acids. J was trimmed by 6 bases and V by 4 bases; bases with no gene match: 6. CDR1 SGHRS and CDR2 YFSETQ come from the germline V gene. As DNA, the CDR3 is TGCGCCAGCAGCCCCGGACAGGGCATTAATTCACCCCTCCACTTT. This encodes CASSPGQGINSPLHF.

This sequence joins TRBV7-9 and TRBJ1-6, with D perhaps TRBD1 (5 bases). Germline CDR1 is SEHNR and CDR2 is FQNEAQ (reference sequence). The CDR3 sequence is 15 residues long. V was trimmed by 1 base and J by 6 bases, leaving 10 bases between them. The CDR3 nucleotides are TGTGCCAGCAGCTTAGGGGGCAGCAGTAATTCACCCCTCCACTTT. This sequence encodes CASSLGGSSNSPLHF.

This rearrangement joins TRBV7-2 to TRBJ1-2; 7 nucleotides align to TRBD1. The length of the CDR3 is 16 residues. Looked up from germline, CDR1 is SGHTA and CDR2 is FQGNSA. V dropped 5 bases and J dropped 8; count of bases not matched to a gene: 17. CDR3 protein: CASSAEGTASVRGYTF. In DNA form, the CDR3 reads TGTGCCAGCAGCGCCGAGGGGACAGCTAGCGTCCGCGGCTACACCTTC. Filled out from reference TRBV7-2 and TRBJ1-2, the complete variable domain reads GAGVSQSPSNKVTEKGKDVELRCDPISGHTALYWYRQSLGQGLEFLIYFQGNSAPDKSGLPSDRFSAERTGGSVSTLTIQRTQQEDSAVYLCASSAEGTASVRGYTFGSGTRLTVV.

The chain couples TRBV7-2 to TRBJ1-2; 10 bases are a match to TRBD1. The CDR3 runs to 15 residues. Germline assignment: CDR1 SGHTA and CDR2 FQGNSA. V shed 4 bases and J 7 bases; nucleotides not matched to a gene: 9. This CDR3 is CASSSTRQGAVGYTF. CDR3 coding DNA: TGTGCCAGCAGCTCGACCCGACAGGGGGCGGTTGGCTACACCTTC.

V is TRBV14 and J is TRBJ2-1; 7 bases line up with TRBD1. The germline V gene has CDR1 SGHDN and CDR2 FVKESK. Unmatched junction bases numbered 9, after V lost 2 bases and J lost 5 bases. The CDR3 covers 16 residues. DNA for the CDR3: TGTGCCAGCAGCCAAAAAGGGGGCCTTCGAGACAATGAGCAGTTCTTC. Amino acids: CASSQKGGLRDNEQFF.

The rearrangement joins TRBV11-2 to TRBJ1-3, with 7 bases lining up with TRBD1. The CDR3 spans 13 residues. In germline, CDR1 is SGHAT, CDR2 FQNNGV. J gave up 8 bases and V 5 bases, and 6 bases lay outside the gene matches. The CDR3 loop reads CASSPQTGHTIYF. CDR3 sequence (DNA): TGTGCCAGCAGCCCTCAGACAGGGCACACCATATATTTT.

CDR3 sequence reads: CASSFRGSSYEQYF. The DNA for the CDR3 is TGTGCCAGCAGCTTCCGGGGGAGCTCCTACGAGCAGTACTTC. The J gene is TRBJ2-7, the V gene TRBV5-4; D is possibly TRBD2 (6 bases). The CDR3 has 14 residues. V was clipped by 2 bases and J by 0 bases, with 9 bases between them. Germline CDR1 reads SGHNT; CDR2 reads YYREEE (reference sequence). Using reference TRBV5-4 and TRBJ2-7 for the parts outside the CDR3, the full variable domain is ETGVTQSPTHLIKTRGQQVTLRCSSQSGHNTVSWYQQALGQGPQFIFQYYREEENGRGNFPPRFSGLQFPNYSSELNVNALELDDSALYLCASSFRGSSYEQYFGPGTRLTVT.

About this clone itself: Other DNA sequences in the sample encode the same CDR3. This chain links TRBV19 with TRBJ2-3; D is undetermined. Between the trimmed V and J ends, which lost 3 bases and 4 bases, there was a span of 8 bases. Germline loops: CDR1 LNHDA, CDR2 SQIVND (reference sequence). The CDR3 spans 13 residues. The CDR3 nucleotides are TGTGCCAGTAGTATCGGGTTGGCAGATACGCAGTATTTT. Amino acids: CASSIGLADTQYF.

The chain couples TRBV6-6 to TRBJ2-7; 7 nucleotides agree with TRBD1. Germline V gene lookup returns CDR1 MNHNY and CDR2 SVGAGI (reference sequence). The V segment lost 6 bases and the J segment 3 bases; nucleotides outside the gene matches: 5. The CDR3 contains 13 residues. DNA for the CDR3: TGTGCCAGCAGCGAACAGGGGTTCTACGAGCAGTACGTC. This translates into CASSEQGFYEQYV.

This rearrangement joins TRBV30 to TRBJ2-7, with D perhaps TRBD1 (5 bases). Germline V gene sequence: CDR1 GTSNPN, CDR2 SVGIG (reference sequence). This CDR3 spans 13 amino acids. The V gene lost 4 bases and the J gene lost 5 bases, with 15 bases spanning the gap. The CDR3 reads CAWNSQGSDEQYV. The CDR3 DNA is TGTGCCTGGAATTCTCAGGGTTCCGACGAGCAGTACGTC.

V gene TRBV3-1 (or the pseudogene TRBV3-2) combines with J gene TRBJ1-4, with D possibly TRBD1 on 5 matching bases. V was cut by 4 bases and J by 1 base, with 10 bases left in between. This CDR3 has 15 residues. Germline CDR1 LGHDT, CDR2 YNNKEL (reference sequence). The CDR3 here is CASSLLGGTNEKLFF. DNA for the CDR3: TGTGCCAGCAGCCTCTTGGGGGGAACTAATGAAAAACTGTTTTTT.